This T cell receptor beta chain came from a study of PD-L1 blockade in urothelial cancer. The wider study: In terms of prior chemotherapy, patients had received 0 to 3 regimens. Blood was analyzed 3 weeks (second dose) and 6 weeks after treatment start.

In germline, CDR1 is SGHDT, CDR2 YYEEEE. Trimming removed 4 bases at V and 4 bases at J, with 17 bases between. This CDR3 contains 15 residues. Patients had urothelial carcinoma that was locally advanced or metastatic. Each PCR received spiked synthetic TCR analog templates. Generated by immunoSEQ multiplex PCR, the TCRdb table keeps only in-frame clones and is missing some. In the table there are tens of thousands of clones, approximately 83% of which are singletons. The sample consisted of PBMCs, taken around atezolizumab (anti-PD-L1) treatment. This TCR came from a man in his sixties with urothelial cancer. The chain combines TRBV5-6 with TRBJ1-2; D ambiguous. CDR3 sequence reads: CASSVFRERGYGYTF. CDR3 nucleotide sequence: TGTGCCAGCAGCGTCTTCCGGGAACGCGGCTATGGCTACACCTTC.